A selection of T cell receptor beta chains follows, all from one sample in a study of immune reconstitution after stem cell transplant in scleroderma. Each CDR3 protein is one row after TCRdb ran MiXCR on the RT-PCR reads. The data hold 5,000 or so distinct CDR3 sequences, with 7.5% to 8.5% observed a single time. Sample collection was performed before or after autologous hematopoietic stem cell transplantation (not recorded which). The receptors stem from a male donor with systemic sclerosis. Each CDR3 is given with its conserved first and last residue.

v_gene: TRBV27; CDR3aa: CASRGTAPEAFF
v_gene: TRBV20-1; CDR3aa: CSARMTGDAAYNEQFF
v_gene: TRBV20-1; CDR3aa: CSTGISYNSPLHF
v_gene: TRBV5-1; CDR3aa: CASSLDAAGSEPQHF
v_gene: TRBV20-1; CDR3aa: CSASDASYGYTF
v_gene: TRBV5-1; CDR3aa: CASSTSDRVDEQYF
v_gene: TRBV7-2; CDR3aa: CASSLIMGLAANEQFF
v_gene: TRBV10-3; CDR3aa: CAIGYGIDNTEAFF
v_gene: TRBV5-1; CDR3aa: CASSLEGHNTEAFF
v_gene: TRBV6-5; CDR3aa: CASSYRTGIKNIQYF
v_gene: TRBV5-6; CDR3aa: CASTIRTSVPDTQYF
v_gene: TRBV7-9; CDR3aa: CASSLTGGRHNSPLHF
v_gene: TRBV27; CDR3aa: CASSWGGQGDYGYTF
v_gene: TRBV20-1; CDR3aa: CSVPGRDRGFNEQFF
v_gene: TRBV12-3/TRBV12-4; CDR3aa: CASGTSAETQYF
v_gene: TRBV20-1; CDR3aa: CSARDLAGVESYEQYF
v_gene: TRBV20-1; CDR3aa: CSASRDHWGYTF
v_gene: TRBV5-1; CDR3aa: CATTTGSIMNTEAFF
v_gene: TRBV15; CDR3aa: CATSRDHEYEQYF
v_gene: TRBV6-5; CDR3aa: CASSYTVTYEQYF
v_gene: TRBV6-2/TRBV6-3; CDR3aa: CASSSSGRGSYEQYF
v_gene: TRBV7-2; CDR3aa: CASSSGPNNEQFF
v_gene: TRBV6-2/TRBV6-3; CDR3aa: CASSLFGTGFGYEQYF
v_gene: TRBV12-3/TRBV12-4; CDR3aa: CASSPGLSEGPGELFF
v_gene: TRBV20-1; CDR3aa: CSAGLNQGATEAFF
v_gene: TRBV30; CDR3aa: CAWSGTSGNEQFF
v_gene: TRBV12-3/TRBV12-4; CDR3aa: CASSPGQDGSQPQHF
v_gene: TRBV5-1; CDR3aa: CASSLGGEGQPQHF
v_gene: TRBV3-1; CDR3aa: CASSQVGQGFGGELFF
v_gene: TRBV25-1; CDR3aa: CASSEGDWGLQETQYF
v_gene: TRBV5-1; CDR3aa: CASSGPTGRDEKLFF
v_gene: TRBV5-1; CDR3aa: CASSLGSGNQSQHF
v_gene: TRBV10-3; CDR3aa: CAITPRVDSPLHF
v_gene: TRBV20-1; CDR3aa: CSARKQGENSYNEQFF
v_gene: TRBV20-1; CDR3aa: CSASAGTNNSPLHF
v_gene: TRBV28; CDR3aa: CASKLSGQPQHF
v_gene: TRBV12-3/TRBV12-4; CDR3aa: CASRPPGFSEAFF